The rows below give T cell receptor beta chains drawn from one sample of a study of blood T cells in healthy people across ages. TCRdb reprocessed the 5' RACE reads via MiXCR and lists one record per CDR3 protein. The sample yields approximately 800,000 distinct CDR3 sequences, roughly 46% seen once. The sequencing sample was made of blood. These receptors were obtained from an elderly man in good health. Each CDR3 is given with its conserved first and last residue.

length	V	J	CDR3
14	TRBV28	TRBJ2-3	CASSTPHREDTQYF
10	TRBV28	TRBJ2-7	CASSSGPQYF
16	TRBV24-1	TRBJ2-7	CATSDQLAGGITEQYF
17	TRBV11-2	TRBJ2-1	CASSLYGTSGRSLEQFF
17	TRBV6-6	TRBJ1-1	CASSYPPVGGPNTEAFF
11	TRBV29-1	TRBJ2-7	CSVLVTYEQYF
14	TRBV20-1	TRBJ1-5	CSARGTGGNQPQHF
17	TRBV11-3	TRBJ1-4	CASSLVSAGVTNEKLFF
12	TRBV28	.	CASSVPLETQYF
14	TRBV16	.	CASSQSVNRYEQYF
13	TRBV24-1	TRBJ2-7	CATSDAWVSEQYF